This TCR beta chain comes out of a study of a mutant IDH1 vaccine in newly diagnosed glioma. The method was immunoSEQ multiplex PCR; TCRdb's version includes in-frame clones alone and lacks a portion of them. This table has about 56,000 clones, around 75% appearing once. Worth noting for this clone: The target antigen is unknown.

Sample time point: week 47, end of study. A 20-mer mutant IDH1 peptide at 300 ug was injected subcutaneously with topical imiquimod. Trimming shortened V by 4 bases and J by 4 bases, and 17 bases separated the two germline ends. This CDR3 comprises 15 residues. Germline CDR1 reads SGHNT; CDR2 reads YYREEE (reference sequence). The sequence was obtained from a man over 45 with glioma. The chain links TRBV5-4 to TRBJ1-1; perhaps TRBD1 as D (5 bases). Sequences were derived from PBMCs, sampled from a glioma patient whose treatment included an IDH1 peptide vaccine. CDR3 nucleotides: TGTGCCAGCAGCCCTGGAGTGGGGGTGACCACTGAAGCTTTCTTT. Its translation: CASSPGVGVTTEAFF.